A selection of T cell receptor beta chains follows, all from one sample in a study of Graves' ophthalmopathy and Graves' hyperthyroidism. Each CDR3 protein is one row after TCRdb ran MiXCR on the multiplex PCR reads. In the table there are 1 million to 1.3 million distinct CDR3 sequences, roughly 35% of which are singletons. Sequenced material: peripheral blood or thyroid tissue (not recorded which). The receptors stem from an adult man with Graves' hyperthyroidism. The CDR3 runs from the conserved cysteine through the conserved F or W. D genes are given only for firm matches. A row's size may be missing; if present it is once, few, many or a size class.

abundance,d_gene,v_gene,j_gene,len,CDR3aa,CDR3nt
NA,NA,TRBV29-1,TRBJ2-7,12,CSVSLLGGEQYF,TGCAGCGTTAGTCTATTAGGGGGCGAGCAGTACTTC
few,TRBD1,TRBV7-2,TRBJ2-7,15,CASSLGTVGAYEQYF,TGTGCCAGTAGCCTCGGGACAGTCGGGGCCTACGAGCAGTACTTC
NA,NA,TRBV5-1,TRBJ2-5,15,CASSLGEAARETQYF,TGCGCCAGCAGCTTGGGCGAAGCGGCTCGAGAGACCCAGTACTTC
NA,NA,TRBV7-4,TRBJ2-7,12,CASSLIISEQYF,TGTGCCAGCAGCTTGATTATCTCCGAGCAGTACTTC
few,TRBD2,TRBV20-1,TRBJ2-5,12,CSAERGQETQYF,TGCAGTGCAGAGCGGGGCCAAGAGACCCAGTACTTC
NA,TRBD2,TRBV20-1,TRBJ2-7,14,CSAPTSGRSYEQYF,TGCAGTGCGCCGACTAGCGGGAGAAGCTACGAGCAGTACTTC
NA,NA,TRBV12-3/TRBV12-4,TRBJ2-5,14,CASAPGEGGRTQYF,TGTGCCAGCGCCCCCGGGGAAGGGGGAAGGACCCAGTACTTC
many,NA,TRBV7-2,TRBJ2-5,12,CASSNQVGDQYF,TGTGCCAGCAGCAACCAAGTCGGGGACCAGTACTTC
many,NA,TRBV9,TRBJ2-5,15,CASPHPASGRETQYF,TGTGCCAGCCCCCACCCCGCGAGTGGCCGAGAGACCCAGTACTTC
many,TRBD1,TRBV2,TRBJ2-7,15,CASSERTGKLREQYF,TGTGCCAGCAGTGAACGGACAGGGAAACTACGAGAGCAGTACTTC
many,NA,TRBV6-5,TRBJ2-2,12,CASIMGTGELFF,TGTGCCAGCATAATGGGTACCGGGGAGCTGTTTTTT
many,NA,TRBV14,TRBJ1-3,13,CASSQGKGNTIYF,TGTGCCAGCAGCCAGGGGAAAGGAAACACCATATATTTT
NA,TRBD1,TRBV30,TRBJ1-4,15,CAGSGPDREYEKLFF,TGTGCCGGGAGTGGGCCGGACAGGGAGTATGAAAAACTGTTTTTT
many,NA,TRBV7-8,TRBJ2-7,14,CASSRRGPSYEQYF,TGTGCCAGCAGCCGGCGGGGGCCCTCCTACGAGCAGTACTTC
NA,NA,TRBV25-1,TRBJ1-4,14,CASSESPSSEKLFF,TGTGCCAGCAGTGAAAGTCCATCGAGTGAAAAACTGTTTTTT
few,NA,TRBV6-5,TRBJ1-1,16,CASSPQEAGWMIEAFF,TGTGCCAGCAGCCCCCAAGAAGCAGGGTGGATGATCGAAGCTTTCTTT
NA,NA,TRBV6-5,TRBJ1-2,14,CASSYGELNYGYTF,TGTGCCAGCAGTTACGGGGAACTTAACTATGGCTACACCTTC
NA,NA,TRBV10-3,TRBJ2-5,13,CASSYAVWETQYF,TGTGCCAGCAGTTACGCGGTTTGGGAGACCCAGTACTTC
NA,NA,TRBV9,TRBJ1-4,15,CASSPDGVVAEKLFF,TGTGCCAGCAGCCCAGACGGGGTGGTAGCTGAAAAACTGTTTTTT
NA,NA,TRBV7-8,TRBJ2-2,17,CASSLAQGLRSTGELFF,TGTGCCAGCAGCTTAGCGCAGGGGCTGAGGTCCACCGGGGAGCTGTTTTTT
NA,NA,TRBV25-1,TRBJ1-6,14,CAREVWRGNSPLHF,TGTGCTAGAGAAGTTTGGCGTGGTAATTCACCCCTCCACTTT
many,NA,TRBV19,TRBJ1-1,13,CASRGQFAAKAFF,TGTGCCAGTAGAGGACAGTTTGCCGCTAAAGCTTTCTTT
once,TRBD1,TRBV15,TRBJ1-4,14,CATSIPGTDEKLFF,TGTGCCACCAGCATCCCGGGGACAGATGAAAAACTGTTTTTT
many,NA,TRBV7-9,TRBJ1-5,13,CASSLPGNQPQHF,TGTGCCAGCAGCTTACCGGGAAATCAGCCCCAGCATTTT
few,NA,TRBV12-3/TRBV12-4,TRBJ1-1,13,CASSLSNRVGAFF,TGTGCCAGCAGTTTGAGTAACAGGGTTGGCGCTTTCTTT
many,TRBD1,TRBV12-3/TRBV12-4,TRBJ1-5,17,CASSPGQGKGRNQPQHF,TGTGCCAGCAGTCCAGGACAGGGGAAGGGTCGGAATCAGCCCCAGCATTTT
few,TRBD1,TRBV28,TRBJ1-6,14,CASSQPGQGSPLHF,TGTGCCAGCAGTCAACCGGGACAGGGGTCACCCCTCCACTTT
NA,NA,TRBV28,TRBJ2-5,12,CASSLIGGPPYF,TGTGCCAGCAGTCTCATAGGGGGACCACCGTACTTC
NA,TRBD1,TRBV7-8,TRBJ1-2,14,CASSATGTGGSGTF,TGTGCCAGCAGTGCGACCGGGACAGGGGGCTCGGGGACCTTC
few,TRBD2,TRBV6-2/TRBV6-3,TRBJ2-6,15,CASTRRGAGANVLTF,TGTGCCAGCACCCGGCGGGGGGCTGGGGCCAACGTCCTGACTTTC
NA,NA,TRBV20-1,TRBJ2-2,16,CSARRGGGANTGELFF,TGCAGTGCCAGACGAGGCGGAGGCGCGAACACCGGGGAGCTGTTTTTT
few,TRBD2,TRBV6-2/TRBV6-3,TRBJ2-2,16,CASSYPSGRNTGELFF,TGTGCCAGCAGTTACCCTAGCGGGCGGAACACCGGGGAGCTGTTTTTT
few,NA,TRBV2,TRBJ1-1,14,CASRRTSGSPEAFF,TGTGCCAGCAGAAGAACATCGGGTTCTCCTGAAGCTTTCTTT
many,TRBD1,TRBV10-3,TRBJ1-5,14,CAISPTGSNQPQHF,TGTGCCATCAGCCCGACAGGGAGCAATCAGCCCCAGCATTTT
NA,NA,TRBV7-9,TRBJ2-7,14,CASSPGQSLYEQYF,TGTGCCAGCAGCCCCGGACAGAGCCTCTACGAGCAGTACTTC
many,NA,TRBV2,TRBJ2-2,14,CASRGDTSTGELFF,TGTGCCAGCCGAGGGGACACATCCACCGGGGAGCTGTTTTTT
NA,NA,TRBV6-5,TRBJ1-4,15,CASNRNRWTNEKLFF,TGTGCCAGCAACCGAAACCGCTGGACTAATGAAAAACTGTTTTTT
many,NA,TRBV15,TRBJ2-7,15,CATSRGGPNVPEQYF,TGTGCCACCAGCAGAGGGGGACCTAATGTCCCGGAGCAGTACTTC
NA,NA,TRBV7-2,TRBJ2-2,16,CASSLYSRSNTGELFF,TGTGCCAGCAGCTTATACAGCCGATCGAACACCGGGGAGCTGTTTTTT
many,TRBD1,TRBV7-2,TRBJ1-6,16,CASSLGTGIHNSPLHF,TGTGCCAGCAGCTTAGGGACAGGGATTCATAATTCACCCCTCCACTTT
many,NA,TRBV7-2,TRBJ2-5,14,CASSPNHRRETQYF,TGTGCCAGCAGCCCCAATCACCGTAGGGAGACCCAGTACTTC
many,NA,TRBV7-2,TRBJ1-1,14,CASSSGQTNTEAFF,TGTGCCAGCAGCTCCGGACAGACGAACACTGAAGCTTTCTTT
few,TRBD2,TRBV12-3/TRBV12-4,TRBJ2-2,16,CASSPRAGGDTGELFF,TGTGCCAGCAGCCCCCGAGCGGGGGGTGATACCGGGGAGCTGTTTTTT
NA,TRBD2,TRBV7-9,TRBJ2-2,15,CASSSRTSETGELFF,TGTGCCAGCAGCTCCCGGACTAGCGAGACCGGGGAGCTGTTTTTT
NA,TRBD2,TRBV25-1,TRBJ2-5,17,CASSAGGLAGGQETQYF,TGTGCCAGCAGTGCTGGGGGACTAGCGGGGGGTCAAGAGACCCAGTACTTC
NA,NA,TRBV29-1,TRBJ2-1,12,CSVLDTKREQFF,TGCAGCGTTCTAGATACCAAACGCGAGCAGTTCTTC
NA,TRBD2,TRBV10-3,TRBJ2-7,18,CAISESELGLAGAYEQYF,TGTGCCATCAGTGAGTCGGAGCTTGGGCTAGCGGGAGCCTACGAGCAGTACTTC
many,TRBD1,TRBV7-9,TRBJ1-1,17,CASSPAARTGVFTEAFF,TGTGCCAGCAGCCCCGCCGCGAGGACAGGGGTTTTCACTGAAGCTTTCTTT
many,NA,TRBV7-9,TRBJ1-6,14,CASSFKAHNSPLHF,TGTGCCAGCAGCTTCAAGGCCCATAATTCACCCCTCCACTTT